The 3 T cell receptor beta chains below were found in one sample sequenced in a study of blood T cell repertoires in COVID-19 (dated by TCRdb to the early 2020s). The receptor library was made with the immunoSEQ multiplex PCR assay. In TCRdb, the immuneACCESS table is reduced to in-frame sequences with V and J assigned. These tables do not hold every clone; where another copy was compared, an unresolved V gene accounts for under half, and the others remain unexplained. Recorded for this sample are about 140,000 clones; about 86% of them occurred a single time. The ten largest clones add up to roughly 8.7% of the sample. Sequencing input: peripheral blood. These receptors came from a woman aged 55-75 years with acute or convalescent COVID-19.

V gene TRBV11-3 combines with J gene TRBJ2-2, with TRBD2 matching over 8 bases. This CDR3 spans 17 amino acids. The V segment lost 4 bases and the J segment 6 bases; nucleotides outside the gene matches: 13. Germline CDR1 and CDR2: SGHNT and YENEEA. CDR3 in DNA: TGTGCCAGCAGCTGGGCCCGGGGACTAGTCGTTCCCGGGGAGCTGTTTTTT. Its translation: CASSWARGLVVPGELFF. Filled out from reference TRBV11-3 and TRBJ2-2, the complete variable domain reads EAGVVQSPRYKIIEKKQPVAFWCNPISGHNTLYWYLQNLGQGPELLIRYENEEAVDDSQLPKDRFSAERLKGVDSTLKIQPAELGDSAVYLCASSWARGLVVPGELFFGEGSRLTVL.

This clone was detected only once. The V gene is TRBV7-3, the J gene TRBJ2-5, with 9 nucleotides matching TRBD1. This CDR3 region has 14 residues. V was clipped by 5 bases and J by 5 bases; unmatched bases: 6. The germline V gene encodes CDR1 SGHTA and CDR2 FQGTGA. The CDR3 DNA reads as TGTGCCAGCAGCCCCACAGGGGGCAGGGAGACCCAGTACTTC. It encodes CASSPTGGRETQYF.

The V and J genes are TRBV27 and TRBJ2-3, with 8 bases fitting TRBD2. The CDR3 loop spans 14 amino acids. V shed 3 bases and J 8 bases; nucleotides not matched to a gene: 7. The germline gives CDR1 MNHEY, CDR2 SMNVEV (reference sequence). As DNA, the CDR3 is TGTGCCAGCAGTTTTTATAGCCGGGAGGGTACGCAGTATTTT. It is translated as CASSFYSREGTQYF.